What follows are 18 T cell receptor beta chains derived from one specimen sequenced in a study of blood T cells in healthy people across ages. Together with a sample-barcoded 5' primer, a J-beta primer mix was included in a second PCR lasting about 7 to 11 cycles. Via MiXCR, TCRdb re-called the 5' RACE reads, giving one row per CDR3 protein. Of 1.5 million to 2 million distinct CDR3 sequences in the sample, roughly 27% were seen once. Sequencing was carried out using blood. These receptor sequences come from a woman in her twenties or thirties in good health.

This clonotype turned up a few times. J is TRBJ2-2 and V is TRBV7-9; 8 bases are a match to TRBD2. This CDR3 region has 14 residues. Germline V gene sequence: CDR1 SEHNR, CDR2 FQNEAQ (reference sequence). With V trimmed by 10 bases and J by 6 bases, 10 bases remained unmatched. The CDR3 DNA follows: TGTGCCACTTCGCTTGGACTAGCCGCCGGGGAGCTGTTTTTT. This encodes CATSLGLAAGELFF.

About this clonotype itself: At one boundary the junction diverges from the germline segment, which might be a read error. The chain carries TRBV7-7 and TRBJ2-3; TRBD2 might be the D (6 bases). Germline CDR1 SSHAT, CDR2 FNYEAQ (reference sequence). The CDR3 is 16 amino acids. CDR3 sequence: CASSDRLSRGGDTQYF. As DNA, the CDR3 is TGTGCTAGCAGCGACCGACTAAGTAGGGGAGGAGATACGCAGTATTTT.

This clonotype was picked up a small number of times. The V call is TRBV5-1, the J call TRBJ2-7; no firm D call. CDR3 length equals 15 residues. With 0 bases removed from V and 0 bases from J, the gap between germline ends came to 10 bases. CDR1 SGHRS and CDR2 YFSETQ come from the germline V gene. In DNA, the CDR3 is TGCGCCAGCAGCTTGGCCCAGGCTGCCTCCTACGAGCAGTACTTC. Translation gives CASSLAQAASYEQYF.

The chain combines TRBV9 with TRBJ2-3, with 8 bases matching TRBD2. The CDR3 runs 14 residues. J was trimmed by 9 bases and V by 3 bases; bases with no gene match: 9. Germline values: CDR1 SGDLS, CDR2 YYNGEE. The CDR3 region is CASSGQLAEGTQYF. DNA for the CDR3: TGTGCCAGCAGCGGACAACTAGCGGAAGGGACGCAGTATTTT. The variable domain in full, completed from reference TRBV9 and TRBJ2-3, reads DSGVTQTPKHLITATGQRVTLRCSPRSGDLSVYWYQQSLDQGLQFLIQYYNGEERAKGNILERFSAQQFPDLHSELNLSSLELGDSALYFCASSGQLAEGTQYFGPGTRLTVL.

The chain employs TRBV24-1 and TRBJ2-3, with a possible D match to TRBD1 (6 bases). The CDR3 runs to 12 residues. V dropped 3 bases and J dropped 10 bases, with 10 bases sitting between them. Germline V gene lookup returns CDR1 KGHDR and CDR2 SFDVKD. The CDR3 nucleotides are TGTGCCACCAGTGATGTTCAGGGGCCGCAGTATTTT. As protein: CATSDVQGPQYF.

This clonotype was recorded once. This may arise from a read error, as a much more abundant clone is one base away. The chain carries TRBV6-6 and TRBJ2-7, with D perhaps matching TRBD2 (6 bases). Deletions cut 6 bases from V and 3 bases from J, with 15 bases between. The CDR3 has 14 residues. Germline assignment: CDR1 MNHNY and CDR2 SVGAGI (reference sequence). The CDR3 is CASRGRGLFYEQYF. DNA of the CDR3: TGTGCCAGCAGAGGTAGGGGACTGTTCTACGAGCAGTACTTC.

This clonotype was detected many times. This chain uses TRBV29-1 with TRBJ2-7, with D unclear. The CDR3 loop spans 14 amino acids. Germline assignment: CDR1 SQVTM and CDR2 ANQGSEA. Trimming pared 4 bases from V and 0 bases from J, leaving 13 bases between. The CDR3 nucleotides read TGCAGCGTTGGGGTACAGCTTGACTCCTACGAGCAGTACTTC. Residues: CSVGVQLDSYEQYF.

The V gene is TRBV24-1, the J gene TRBJ2-7; D perhaps matches TRBD2 (6 bases). Between the trimmed V and J ends, which lost 3 bases and 0 bases, there was a span of 8 bases. CDR1 KGHDR and CDR2 SFDVKD come from the germline V gene. The CDR3 spans 14 residues. The CDR3 here is CATSDAGLSYEQYF. The DNA for the CDR3 is TGTGCCACCAGTGATGCGGGACTCTCCTACGAGCAGTACTTC.

This clonotype appeared a few times. The rearrangement joins TRBV6-2 or TRBV6-3 to TRBJ1-1; D remains ambiguous. The germline V gene has CDR1 MNHEY and CDR2 SVGEGT. The length of the CDR3 is 13 residues. V dropped 4 bases and J dropped 7 bases, with 13 bases sitting between them. Written as DNA, the CDR3 is TGTGCCAGCAGTTCGGGTTCGGTCCGTGAAGCTTTCTTT. Amino acid sequence: CASSSGSVREAFF.

This clonotype occurred a few times. J is TRBJ2-1 and V is TRBV2, with 8 nucleotides matching TRBD2. The junction had 7 bases not matched to a gene; V was cut back by 8 bases and J by 7 bases. The CDR3 has 13 amino acids. CDR1 and CDR2 from the germline V gene are SNHLY and FYNNEI. As DNA, the CDR3 is TGTGCCAGCTCCGTAGCGGGAAGGAATGAGCAGTTCTTC. This encodes CASSVAGRNEQFF.

This clonotype was observed a few times. The V gene is TRBV7-3, the J gene TRBJ2-6, with 7 bases lining up with TRBD1. This CDR3 has 17 amino acids. Germline trimming cut 3 bases from V and 4 bases from J; bases unmatched to any gene: 9. Germline V CDR1 and CDR2: SGHTA, FQGTGA. The chain's CDR3 is CASSFLTGSRGANVLTF. CDR3 DNA: TGTGCCAGCAGCTTCCTGACAGGGTCGAGGGGGGCCAACGTCCTGACTTTC.

This clonotype was seen a few times. This rearrangement joins TRBV12-3 or TRBV12-4 to TRBJ2-1; 7 bases are a match to TRBD2. The ends lost 5 bases at V and 4 bases at J; junction bases unmatched: 5. CDR3 length: 14 amino acids. CDR3 bases: TGTGCCAGCAGTGGTAGCGGGTTATACAATGAGCAGTTCTTC. Translated, it gives CASSGSGLYNEQFF.

This sequence joins TRBV27 and TRBJ2-3; D uncertain. V lost 1 base and J 2 bases, leaving 13 bases between the germline ends. The germline V gene encodes CDR1 MNHEY and CDR2 SMNVEV (reference sequence). The CDR3 contains 16 residues. CDR3 DNA: TGTGCCAGCAGTTTATTCGCGCGGCCCAACACAGATACGCAGTATTTT. Residues: CASSLFARPNTDTQYF.

A word on this clonotype: A junction end diverges from the germline sequence, so it may reflect a read error. J is TRBJ1-6 and V is TRBV24-1, with 9 bases matching TRBD1. The CDR3 is 15 amino acids. CDR1 is KGHDR, CDR2 SFDVKD, per germline. The CDR3 bases are TGTGCTACCAGGGAACTAGACAGGGGGAATTCACCCCTCCACTTT. It yields the protein CATRELDRGNSPLHF.

CDR3 protein: CASSLSGRDDNEQFF. Written as DNA, the CDR3 is TGTGCCAGCAGTCTGAGCGGGAGAGACGACAATGAGCAGTTCTTC. The genes are TRBV6-2 or TRBV6-3 and TRBJ2-1; 8 bases fit TRBD2. Germline values: CDR1 MNHEY, CDR2 SVGEGT. The CDR3 extends over 15 amino acids. V lost 5 bases to trimming and J lost 5 bases; unmatched junction nucleotides: 8.

This clonotype has just a few counts. This chain joins TRBV10-3 and TRBJ2-3; TRBD2 matches 10 bases. With 8 bases clipped from V and 3 bases from J, the junction kept 11 bases outside the gene matches. The CDR3 sequence is 16 residues long. The germline V gene has CDR1 ENHRY and CDR2 SYGVKD. CDR3 sequence: CAIQDLTSGKTDTQYF. The CDR3 DNA follows: TGTGCCATCCAGGACCTCACTAGCGGGAAAACAGATACGCAGTATTTT.

This clonotype was found many times. The J gene is TRBJ2-1, the V gene TRBV4-1, with no clear D. Germline V gives CDR1 MGHRA, CDR2 YSYEKL. The CDR3 is 13 amino acids. V dropped 3 bases and J dropped 8 bases, with 11 bases sitting between them. In nucleotides, the CDR3 is TGCGCCAGCAGCCATCCGAACAGAGATGAGCAGTTCTTC. It translates to CASSHPNRDEQFF.

About this clonotype: This sequence may be a read error, since a much larger clone differs from it by one base. The chain joins TRBV7-2 to TRBJ2-1; a possible D gene is TRBD1 (6 bases). Germline V CDR1 and CDR2: SGHTA, FQGNSA. Deletions cut 4 bases from V and 10 bases from J, with 17 bases between. The CDR3 loop spans 14 amino acids. CDR3 coding DNA: TGTGCCAGCAGCTACCGACAGGTTTCCTACGAGCAGTTCTTC. As protein: CASSYRQVSYEQFF.